These 18 T cell receptor beta chains share one sample of origin, sequenced in a study of human T cells and chemical hapten exposure. TCRdb reanalysed the RACE reads using MiXCR and keeps one entry per CDR3 protein. The sample contains approximately 70,000 distinct CDR3 sequences, approximately 9.8% of which appear only once. The time point: patch test 1, 2 weeks after DPC sensitization. This sample's treatment: therapeutic diphenylcyclopropenone sensitization with weekly scalp DPC. The sample here was whole blood, taken in connection with sensitization to the hapten diphenylcyclopropenone (DPC). These receptors were obtained from a middle-aged woman with alopecia areata. Some clones in this sample may be carry-over from other donors' samples.

Many counts were recorded for this clonotype. The chain joins TRBV6-1 to TRBJ1-2; D not certain. The length of the CDR3 is 15 residues. V was cut by 1 base and J by 4 bases, with 13 bases left in between. CDR1 and CDR2 (germline): MNHNS, SASEGT. In nucleotides, the CDR3 is TGTGCCAGCAGTGAAGAGGCTTCGAGCCGCTATGGCTACACCTTC. It is translated as CASSEEASSRYGYTF.

This clonotype was detected many times. The V and J genes are TRBV4-2 and TRBJ1-6; D not resolved. V lost 0 bases and J lost 10, with 7 bases in between. The CDR3 totals 13 residues. Looked up from germline, CDR1 is LGHNA and CDR2 is YNFKEQ. CDR3 in DNA: TGTGCCAGCAGCCAAGAACAAGGATCACCCCTCCACTTT. This translates into CASSQEQGSPLHF.

This clonotype was detected ten times or more. The chain employs TRBV7-2 and TRBJ1-6; 8 nucleotides align to TRBD1. CDR1 is SGHTA, CDR2 FQGNSA, per germline. Unmatched junction bases numbered 6, after V lost 3 bases and J lost 14 bases. The CDR3 length is 13 residues. CDR3 DNA: TGTGCCAGCAGCTTGACAGGGGAGGGATCCCTCCACTTT. This translates into CASSLTGEGSLHF.

This sequence joins TRBV13 and TRBJ1-4, with D uncertain. The V end lost 5 bases, the J end lost 8 bases, and 18 bases lay between the germline ends. CDR1 is PRHDT, CDR2 FYEKMQ, per germline (reference sequence). The CDR3 totals 15 residues. The CDR3 coding sequence is TGTGCCAGCAGCACCCGGACCCCTACGGGAGAAAAACTGTTTTTT. Protein product: CASSTRTPTGEKLFF. Full variable domain (remainder filled in from reference TRBV13 and TRBJ1-4): AAGVIQSPRHLIKEKRETATLKCYPIPRHDTVYWYQQGPGQDPQFLISFYEKMQSDKGSIPDRFSAQQFSDYHSELNMSSLELGDSALYFCASSTRTPTGEKLFFGSGTQLSVL.

This clonotype has ten or more counts. The chain uses TRBV6-1 and TRBJ1-1; D unresolved. This CDR3 is 13 amino acids long. The germline V gene has CDR1 MNHNS and CDR2 SASEGT. Between the trimmed V and J ends, which lost 6 bases and 3 bases, there was a span of 11 bases. CDR3: CASRDPEDTEAFF. The CDR3, as DNA: TGTGCCAGCAGAGACCCAGAGGACACTGAAGCTTTCTTT.

The sample holds many counts of this clonotype. The chain couples TRBV6-1 to TRBJ2-4; the D gene is possibly TRBD1 (6 bases). The V end was cut by 4 bases, the J end by 9 bases, with 13 bases between. Germline V lookup: CDR1 MNHNS, CDR2 SASEGT. The CDR3 totals 13 residues. The DNA of the CDR3 is TGTGCCAGCAGTGTACAGGGTTTGGGCATTCAGTACTTC. This codes for CASSVQGLGIQYF.

This clonotype was found many times. The V and J genes are TRBV5-1 and TRBJ1-1; a weak D match, TRBD1 (6 bases). Trimming removed 2 bases at V and 5 bases at J, with 19 bases between. The CDR3 runs to 16 residues. Germline V gene lookup returns CDR1 SGHRS and CDR2 YFSETQ. The CDR3 DNA reads TGCGCCAGCAGCTTTATGTGGGCAGGGGCTAAGACTGAAGCTTTCTTT. Its protein is CASSFMWAGAKTEAFF.

This clonotype was found many times. The CDR3 spells CASSPSLGGNQPQHF. The CDR3 nucleotides read TGTGCCAGCAGCCCCTCTTTGGGCGGCAATCAGCCCCAGCATTTT. V usage is TRBV7-9 and J usage is TRBJ1-5, with D uncertain. The CDR3 spans 15 residues. The germline V gene has CDR1 SEHNR and CDR2 FQNEAQ (reference sequence). The ends were cut back, 5 bases at V and 2 bases at J, with 13 bases in the middle. Drawing the rest from reference TRBV7-9 and TRBJ1-5, the complete variable domain is DTGVSQNPRHKITKRGQNVTFRCDPISEHNRLYWYRQTLGQGPEFLTYFQNEAQLEKSRLLSDRFSAERPKGSFSTLEIQRTEQGDSAMYLCASSPSLGGNQPQHFGDGTRLSIL.

V usage is TRBV7-3 and J usage is TRBJ2-1, with 11 positions matching TRBD2. J lost 4 bases, V lost 5 bases, and 13 bases had no gene match. Germline assignment: CDR1 SGHTA and CDR2 FQGTGA. This CDR3 comprises 18 residues. For the CDR3, the DNA is TGTGCCAGCAGCCTACGGGGCTCCGGGACTAGCGGTTACAATGAGCAGTTCTTC. It translates to CASSLRGSGTSGYNEQFF.

This clonotype was recorded many times. The J gene is TRBJ2-2, the V gene TRBV28; D gene uncertain. Trimming shortened V by 8 bases and J by 1 base, and 11 bases separated the two germline ends. The CDR3 contains 14 residues. Per the germline V gene, CDR1 is MDHEN and CDR2 is SYDVKM. The CDR3 DNA reads as TGTGCCAGCGCCCGGTTCCGGAACACCGGGGAGCTGTTTTTT. The encoded protein is CASARFRNTGELFF.

This clonotype was counted a few times. This chain connects TRBV4-1 to TRBJ2-1; 9 bases line up with TRBD2. With V trimmed by 4 bases and J by 7 bases, 8 bases remained unmatched. CDR3 length equals 15 residues. CDR1 MGHRA and CDR2 YSYEKL come from the germline V gene. The CDR3 loop reads CASSPGGGAGNEQFF. The CDR3 DNA reads as TGCGCCAGCAGCCCAGGCGGGGGGGCCGGGAATGAGCAGTTCTTC.

This clonotype was observed a handful of times. This rearrangement joins TRBV27 to TRBJ2-5; no definite D call. The CDR3 is 17 amino acids. The germline V and J ends were trimmed by 5 bases and 3 bases, with 22 bases remaining between them. Germline V gives CDR1 MNHEY, CDR2 SMNVEV (reference sequence). The CDR3 spells CASSTTSRGTTKETQYF. CDR3 nucleotides: TGTGCCAGCAGTACAACAAGCAGAGGAACCACCAAAGAGACCCAGTACTTC.

The sample holds a few counts of this clonotype. V usage is TRBV5-7 and J usage is TRBJ1-1; D perhaps matches TRBD1 (5 bases). TRBV5-7 is reported as an ORF; its role is uncertain. Trimming cost V 4 bases and J 3 bases, with 25 bases left between them. The CDR3 spans 18 residues. The CDR3 coding sequence is TGTGCCAGCAGCCACCACGATGGGGGGTCGAATGGAGACACTGAAGCTTTCTTT. Translation gives CASSHHDGGSNGDTEAFF.

The rearrangement uses TRBV10-3 and TRBJ2-7, with 11 bases fitting TRBD2. V trimming: 5 bases; J trimming: 2 bases; junction bases outside the gene matches: 5. The germline CDR1 and CDR2 sequences are ENHRY and SYGVKD. This CDR3 is built from 15 residues. Here the CDR3 reads CAISSLAGGTYEQYF. The CDR3 nucleotides read TGTGCCATCAGTTCCCTAGCGGGGGGAACCTACGAGCAGTACTTC.

The V gene is TRBV20-1, the J gene TRBJ1-4; TRBD1 might be the D (6 bases). Germline values: CDR1 DFQATT, CDR2 SNEGSKA (reference sequence). With 1 base removed from V and 7 bases from J, the gap between germline ends came to 10 bases. CDR3 size: 13 residues. The CDR3 here is CSARVQGVEKLFF. CDR3 nucleotide sequence: TGCAGTGCTAGAGTACAGGGCGTTGAAAAACTGTTTTTT.

This clonotype was detected many times. J is TRBJ1-1 and V is TRBV13, with a weak D call TRBD1 (5 bases). The germline V gene has CDR1 PRHDT and CDR2 FYEKMQ (reference sequence). Trimming took off 6 bases at V and 6 bases at J, with 20 bases between the two ends. The CDR3 totals 15 residues. The CDR3 DNA follows: TGTGCCAGCAGTCAGGGACTCCCGTCCGGCGCTGAAGCTTTCTTT. Translating gives CASSQGLPSGAEAFF.

This clonotype was detected ten times or more. The genes are TRBV7-2 and TRBJ2-5, with a tentative D call TRBD1 (6 bases). This CDR3 spans 16 amino acids. Germline assignment: CDR1 SGHTA and CDR2 FQGNSA. The germline V and J ends were trimmed by 5 bases and 5 bases, with 21 bases remaining between them. The CDR3 nucleotides read TGTGCCAGCAGCGTCCGGTTGACAGGTCCAACGGAGACCCAGTACTTC. Its protein product is CASSVRLTGPTETQYF.

This clonotype has a handful of counts. The rearrangement links TRBV29-1 to TRBJ1-1; D gene uncertain. Germline lookup yields CDR1 SQVTM and CDR2 ANQGSEA. Trimming shortened V by 1 base and J by 2 bases, and 8 bases separated the two germline ends. The CDR3 is 13 amino acids. CDR3 sequence: CSVEVGSNTEAFF. For the CDR3, the DNA is TGCAGCGTTGAAGTGGGTAGTAACACTGAAGCTTTCTTT.